This TCR beta chain was identified during a study of cytomegalovirus exposure and HLA in healthy donors. The CDR3 has 16 residues. The germline gives CDR1 LNHDA, CDR2 SQIVND (reference sequence). With 5 bases removed from V and 0 bases from J, the gap between germline ends came to 15 bases. PCR involved 60 Vbeta and 13 Jbeta primers. Sequencing was performed with immunoSEQ multiplex PCR; in TCRdb, only in-frame clones are kept and a portion is missing. The sample has roughly 39,000 clones, and its top ten clones hold about 3.2%. Whole-study results and caveats: A later analysis showed TCR association rates differing by HLA locus, peaking at DRB1 and lowest at HLA-C. In vitro assays verified that three CMV-associated chains recognized CMV antigens specifically.

In the case of this clone: Its antigen is not identified.

The receptor's source is a woman aged 25-40 years in good health and CMV-seropositive. The chain uses TRBV19 and TRBJ2-3, with D possibly TRBD2 on 6 matching bases. The sample comprised PBMCs. In DNA, the CDR3 is TGTGCCAGTAGTGGAGGGTGGGCGGCGAGCACAGATACGCAGTATTTT. Its protein product is CASSGGWAASTDTQYF.